Each of the 22 T cell receptor beta chains below was sequenced from the same sample in a study of shared clonotypes between healthy human individuals (dated by TCRdb to 2019 to 2021). To prepare the library, the immunoSEQ multiplex PCR assay was applied. Held by TCRdb, this immuneACCESS table contains in-frame sequences only and omits some clones. Under half of the omission traces to an unresolved V gene where checked; the cause of the rest is unknown. In this sample the table shows 2.3 million or so clones, 90% to 95% of which occur a single time. 0.39% of the sample is taken by the ten largest. What was sequenced was naive CD4+ T cells from PBMCs. This specimen's cell subset or site label, interpreted: CD45RA+ positively selected. The receptors here all came from a man in his late teens or twenties in good health. Some clones in this sample may be carry-over from other donors' samples.

The chain recombines TRBV2 with TRBJ2-5; 8 bases fit TRBD1. The CDR3 is 13 amino acids. Trimming removed 7 bases from V and 4 bases from J; junction bases left unmatched: 5. Looked up from germline, CDR1 is SNHLY and CDR2 is FYNNEI. The CDR3 DNA follows: TGTGCCAGCATCGGCAGGGGGCGAGAGACCCAGTACTTC. Amino acid sequence: CASIGRGRETQYF.

A single count supports this clone. The rearrangement uses TRBV28 and TRBJ2-7; D remains unclear. The CDR3 length is 12 residues. Trimming shortened V by 4 bases and J by 0 bases, and 4 bases separated the two germline ends. Germline CDR1 reads MDHEN; CDR2 reads SYDVKM. The CDR3 spells CASSYASYEQYF. DNA of the CDR3: TGTGCCAGCAGTTACGCCTCCTACGAGCAGTACTTC.

This clone is a singleton in its sample. This chain uses TRBV7-8 with TRBJ2-5, with 10 bases identical to TRBD2. The CDR3 covers 19 residues. V was clipped by 5 bases and J by 4 bases; unmatched bases: 19. The germline V gene encodes CDR1 SGHVS and CDR2 FQNEAQ. The chain's CDR3 is CASSPPPASGRISGETQYF. CDR3 bases: TGTGCCAGCAGCCCGCCCCCCGCTAGCGGGAGAATCTCAGGAGAGACCCAGTACTTC.

The chain joins TRBV5-1 to TRBJ2-7; possibly TRBD1 or TRBD2 for D (5 bases each). The germline gives CDR1 SGHRS, CDR2 YFSETQ. This CDR3 is 14 amino acids long. V shed 2 bases and J shed 0 bases, with 9 bases lying between them. The DNA of the CDR3 is TGCGCCAGCAGCTTCGGGGCGGGCTCCTACGAGCAGTACTTC. Its protein product is CASSFGAGSYEQYF.

The chain uses TRBV19 and TRBJ2-1; D is uncertain. Germline assignment: CDR1 LNHDA and CDR2 SQIVND (reference sequence). The CDR3 is made up of 16 amino acids. V was trimmed by 3 bases and J by 0 bases, leaving 12 bases between them. The CDR3 bases are TGTGCCAGTAGTATTAACGGCGGCAGCTCCTACAATGAGCAGTTCTTC. Residues: CASSINGGSSYNEQFF.

The V call is TRBV7-8, the J call TRBJ1-2; 12 nucleotides line up with TRBD1. Germline lookup yields CDR1 SGHVS and CDR2 FQNEAQ. This CDR3 is 20 amino acids long. J gave up 4 bases and V 2 bases, and 17 bases lay outside the gene matches. CDR3 protein: CASSLMGDRGRRSGLYGYTF. The CDR3 nucleotides read TGTGCCAGCAGCTTAATGGGGGACAGGGGGCGTCGTTCGGGCCTCTATGGCTACACCTTC.

The chain is built from TRBV5-1 and TRBJ1-1; 7 positions match TRBD1. This CDR3 is 14 amino acids long. Germline V gene data show CDR1 as SGHRS and CDR2 as YFSETQ. V lost 4 bases, J lost 8 bases, and 11 bases stayed unmatched. The CDR3 DNA reads as TGCGCCAGCAGCGGGGGACCTCCGGGACAGGAAGCTTTCTTT. Its translation is CASSGGPPGQEAFF.

The genes are TRBV5-1 and TRBJ2-7; D is possibly TRBD2 (6 bases). The CDR3 runs 14 residues. From germline, CDR1 is SGHRS and CDR2 YFSETQ. V lost 4 bases, J lost 2 bases, and 13 bases lay in between. Written as DNA, the CDR3 is TGCGCCAGCAGCGGCGGGACGGAGGCCTACGAGCAGTACTTC. This translates into CASSGGTEAYEQYF.

V usage is TRBV14 and J usage is TRBJ2-3; 11 positions agree with TRBD2. CDR1 SGHDN and CDR2 FVKESK come from the germline V gene. Trimming took 0 bases from V and 6 from J; bases not matched to a gene: 8. CDR3 length: 17 residues. CDR3 sequence reads: CASSQDRTSGRLDTQYF. The CDR3 coding sequence is TGTGCCAGCAGCCAAGATCGTACTAGCGGGAGATTGGATACGCAGTATTTT.

The chain combines TRBV28 with TRBJ2-3; D remains ambiguous. Germline V lookup: CDR1 MDHEN, CDR2 SYDVKM. The CDR3 is 15 residues long. V lost 2 bases, J lost 2 bases, and 11 bases lay in between. Here the CDR3 reads CASSLAGSTTDTQYF. The DNA of the CDR3 is TGTGCCAGCAGTTTAGCCGGGTCCACCACAGATACGCAGTATTTT.

The genes are TRBV28 and TRBJ2-6; D might be TRBD1 (6 bases). Germline values: CDR1 MDHEN, CDR2 SYDVKM. V shed 5 bases and J shed 4 bases, with 12 bases lying between them. CDR3 length: 15 amino acids. The CDR3 reads CASSTQGSGANVLTF. The CDR3 nucleotides are TGTGCCAGCAGTACTCAGGGGTCCGGGGCCAACGTCCTGACTTTC.

The CDR3 nucleotides read TGTGCCGCCGCGGGGTGGAATGAGCAGTTCTTC. The encoded protein is CAAAGWNEQFF. The chain combines TRBV19 with TRBJ2-1; D is perhaps TRBD2 (6 bases). This CDR3 has 11 residues. Germline V gene sequence: CDR1 LNHDA, CDR2 SQIVND (reference sequence). Trimming removed 11 bases at V and 7 bases at J, with 12 bases between. Drawing the rest from reference TRBV19 and TRBJ2-1, the complete variable domain is DGGITQSPKYLFRKEGQNVTLSCEQNLNHDAMYWYRQDPGQGLRLIYYSQIVNDFQKGDIAEGYSVSREKKESFPLTVTSAQKNPTAFYLCAAAGWNEQFFGPGTRLTVL.

CDR3 protein: CASSLIAGNEQFF. CDR3 sequence (DNA): TGTGCCAGCAGTTTGATAGCAGGGAATGAGCAGTTCTTC. The chain employs TRBV27 and TRBJ2-1; the D gene is possibly TRBD1 (5 bases). The germline gives CDR1 MNHEY, CDR2 SMNVEV (reference sequence). V lost 3 bases and J 7 bases, leaving 10 bases between the germline ends. CDR3 length: 13 amino acids.

The CDR3 is CASSLLAGTSSYNEQFF. The CDR3 DNA reads as TGTGCCAGCTCACTATTGGCCGGCACTAGCTCCTACAATGAGCAGTTCTTC. The rearrangement joins TRBV18 to TRBJ2-1, with a possible D match to TRBD2 (5 bases). The germline V and J ends were trimmed by 4 bases and 0 bases, with 16 bases remaining between them. The CDR3 spans 17 residues. Germline CDR1 KGHSH, CDR2 LQKENI.

The chain combines TRBV28 with TRBJ2-7; D call uncertain. This CDR3 comprises 13 residues. Germline V gives CDR1 MDHEN, CDR2 SYDVKM. V was clipped by 3 bases and J by 3 bases, with 9 bases between them. Here the CDR3 reads CASSLLSNYEQYF. The DNA of the CDR3 is TGTGCCAGCAGTTTGCTCTCGAACTACGAGCAGTACTTC.

This sequence joins TRBV6-6 and TRBJ2-7, with D possibly being TRBD2 (6 bases). The CDR3 length is 15 residues. Trimming removed 6 bases from V and 1 base from J, with 16 bases in between. CDR1 is MNHNY, CDR2 SVGAGI, per germline (reference sequence). CDR3 DNA: TGTGCCAGCAGCTCGGGGCGGGAATGGTCCTACGAGCAGTACTTC. Translated: CASSSGREWSYEQYF.

Notes on this clone: Other DNA sequences in the sample encode the same CDR3. The chain recombines TRBV5-1 with TRBJ2-1, with TRBD2 matching over 8 bases. CDR1 and CDR2 from the germline V gene are SGHRS and YFSETQ. There are 14 residues in the CDR3. V gave up 6 bases and J gave up 5 bases; unmatched junction bases: 7. The CDR3 DNA is TGCGCCAGCACTGTGAGCGGGAGTAACAATGAGCAGTTCTTC. Its protein is CASTVSGSNNEQFF.

This sequence joins TRBV5-1 and TRBJ1-2, with D maybe TRBD1 (5 bases). V lost 0 bases to trimming and J lost 3 bases, with 12 bases between them. There are 15 residues in the CDR3. Germline V gene lookup returns CDR1 SGHRS and CDR2 YFSETQ. The CDR3: CASSLEGHPDYGYTF. Here the CDR3 DNA reads TGCGCCAGCAGCTTGGAGGGGCACCCAGACTATGGCTACACCTTC.

The chain has TRBV11-2 and TRBJ1-2; D not certain. The length of the CDR3 is 15 residues. Per germline, CDR1 SGHAT and CDR2 FQNNGV. Trimming shortened V by 1 base and J by 1 base, and 10 bases separated the two germline ends. CDR3 sequence: CASSLVRAVNYGYTF. CDR3 nucleotide sequence: TGTGCCAGCAGCTTAGTCCGGGCGGTTAACTATGGCTACACCTTC.

The V gene is TRBV7-2, the J gene TRBJ1-1; tentative D call: TRBD1 (5 bases). Germline V gene data show CDR1 as SGHTA and CDR2 as FQGNSA. V was cut by 5 bases and J by 4 bases, with 17 bases left in between. The CDR3 runs 15 residues. The DNA of the CDR3 is TGTGCCAGCAGCAACAGGTTTCGGATAGGCACTGAAGCTTTCTTT. Amino acid sequence: CASSNRFRIGTEAFF.

This rearrangement joins TRBV11-1 to TRBJ2-2, with 9 bases lining up with TRBD2. The CDR3 is 14 amino acids. Per germline, CDR1 SGHAT and CDR2 FQDESV (reference sequence). Trimming removed 5 bases from V and 11 bases from J; junction bases left unmatched: 9. The CDR3 coding sequence is TGTGCCAGCAGCCCCGCACGGACTAGCGCAGAGCTGTTTTTT. It yields the protein CASSPARTSAELFF.

CDR3 nucleotide sequence: TGTGCCAGCAGCAGTACCACTGAAGCTTTCTTT. The encoded protein is CASSSTTEAFF. This chain connects TRBV6-6 to TRBJ1-1; D is uncertain. V was pared by 6 bases and J by 4 bases, with 6 bases between. Per germline, CDR1 MNHNY and CDR2 SVGAGI (reference sequence). The CDR3 contains 11 residues.